The 23 T cell receptor beta chains listed next were all sequenced from one sample in a study of blood T cell repertoires in COVID-19. Only in-frame clones appear in the TCRdb table, and some are missing; sequencing was by immunoSEQ multiplex PCR. The sample carries some 250,000 clones, approximately 82% recorded once. The sample consisted of peripheral blood. The receptors stem from a woman aged 18-29 years with acute or convalescent COVID-19.

This chain joins TRBV27 and TRBJ2-3, with a tentative D call TRBD2 (7 bases). V was clipped by 6 bases and J by 0 bases, with 19 bases between them. CDR3 size: 17 residues. The germline V gene has CDR1 MNHEY and CDR2 SMNVEV (reference sequence). This CDR3 reads CASSPSKGGGSTDTQYF. The CDR3 nucleotides read TGTGCCAGCAGCCCCTCGAAGGGGGGGGGCAGCACAGATACGCAGTATTTT.

V gene TRBV2 combines with J gene TRBJ1-1; D ambiguous. CDR3 length: 14 amino acids. The V gene's germline CDR1 is SNHLY and CDR2 FYNNEI. Trimming shortened V by 3 bases and J by 1 base, and 9 bases separated the two germline ends. DNA for the CDR3: TGTGCCAGCAGTGATTATAGCAGGAACACTGAAGCTTTCTTT. It yields the protein CASSDYSRNTEAFF. The entire variable domain, with the rest obtained from reference TRBV2 and TRBJ1-1, is as follows: EPEVTQTPSHQVTQMGQEVILRCVPISNHLYFYWYRQILGQKVEFLVSFYNNEISEKSEIFDDQFSVERPDGSNFTLKIRSTKLEDSAMYFCASSDYSRNTEAFFGQGTRLTVV.

The V gene is TRBV12-3 or TRBV12-4, the J gene TRBJ2-7, with a tentative D call TRBD1 (5 bases). With 4 bases removed from V and 2 bases from J, the gap between germline ends came to 9 bases. The CDR3 spans 13 residues. The CDR3: CASSSTGPYEQYF. The CDR3 DNA is TGTGCCAGCAGTTCCACAGGACCCTACGAGCAGTACTTC.

The V gene is TRBV2, the J gene TRBJ2-7; D possibly corresponds to TRBD2 (5 bases). Germline V lookup: CDR1 SNHLY, CDR2 FYNNEI. V was trimmed by 2 bases and J by 3 bases, leaving 20 bases between them. The CDR3 runs 17 residues. Written as DNA, the CDR3 is TGTGCCAGCAGTGAATCTGTGAGGGTAAAGGACGACTACGAGCAGTACTTC. Protein sequence: CASSESVRVKDDYEQYF.

This clone appeared once. J is TRBJ1-5 and V is TRBV6-2 or TRBV6-3, with D maybe TRBD1 (5 bases). CDR1 is MNHEY and CDR2 is SVGEGT in the germline V gene. This CDR3 has 16 residues. V was clipped by 2 bases and J by 2 bases, with 13 bases between them. In nucleotides, the CDR3 is TGTGCCAGCAGTTACCGGCGGGGGGTTGGCAATCAGCCCCAGCATTTT. Protein sequence: CASSYRRGVGNQPQHF.

This clone was seen only a few times. The V gene is TRBV9, the J gene TRBJ1-2, with 7 bases matching TRBD1. V lost 3 bases to trimming and J lost 7 bases; unmatched junction nucleotides: 18. The CDR3 length is 17 residues. Germline V CDR1 and CDR2: SGDLS, YYNGEE. Written as DNA, the CDR3 is TGTGCCAGCAGCGGGGGCAACGGACAGGAGAGAGTGAGTGGCTACACCTTC. Amino acids: CASSGGNGQERVSGYTF.

This chain links TRBV19 with TRBJ1-5, with 7 bases lining up with TRBD1. V dropped 4 bases and J dropped 0; count of bases not matched to a gene: 3. The germline V gene encodes CDR1 LNHDA and CDR2 SQIVND (reference sequence). This CDR3 has 15 amino acids. CDR3 in amino acids: CASSTDRASNQPQHF. In DNA form, the CDR3 reads TGTGCCAGTAGTACCGACAGGGCTAGCAATCAGCCCCAGCATTTT.

The chain recombines TRBV14 with TRBJ2-1; tentative D call: TRBD2 (5 bases). CDR1 is SGHDN and CDR2 is FVKESK in the germline V gene. V was pared by 0 bases and J by 7 bases, with 22 bases between. The CDR3 runs to 18 residues. This chain's CDR3 is CASSQDLLLELGMNEQFF. CDR3 nucleotide sequence: TGTGCCAGCAGCCAAGATCTCCTGCTGGAGCTCGGGATGAATGAGCAGTTCTTC.

The chain has TRBV4-3 and TRBJ1-4, with D possibly matching TRBD1 (5 bases). This CDR3 spans 17 amino acids. Between the trimmed V and J ends, which lost 2 bases and 7 bases, there was a span of 20 bases. Looked up from germline, CDR1 is LGHNA and CDR2 is YSLEER. The CDR3 nucleotides are TGCGCCAGCAGCCAATCTCTGGTCAATGGGGGGAGTGAAAAACTGTTTTTT. Translated, it gives CASSQSLVNGGSEKLFF.

V usage is TRBV11-2 and J usage is TRBJ1-4; D gene unclear. This CDR3 comprises 12 residues. The germline V gene encodes CDR1 SGHAT and CDR2 FQNNGV. V lost 0 bases and J lost 14, with 10 bases in between. CDR3 protein: CASSLDHLGLFF. The CDR3 DNA sequence: TGTGCCAGCAGCTTAGATCATCTAGGTCTGTTTTTT.

CDR3 nucleotide sequence: TGTGCCAGCAGCCCAAGGACTAGCGGGATAGGTGAGCAGTTCTTC. Its protein product is CASSPRTSGIGEQFF. This rearrangement joins TRBV7-2 to TRBJ2-1; TRBD2 aligns across 12 bases. This CDR3 is 15 amino acids long. The V and J ends lost 5 bases and 9 bases, in that order; junction bases with no gene match: 8. The germline V gene has CDR1 SGHTA and CDR2 FQGNSA.

The chain is built from TRBV6-5 and TRBJ2-3; 10 bases align to TRBD1. V dropped 6 bases and J dropped 3; count of bases not matched to a gene: 6. This CDR3 is built from 15 residues. The germline V gene has CDR1 MNHEY and CDR2 SVGAGI. The CDR3 is CASRPSGQGTDTQYF. Here the CDR3 DNA reads TGTGCCAGCAGACCTTCGGGACAGGGGACAGATACGCAGTATTTT.

The chain is built from TRBV28 and TRBJ2-1; D possibly corresponds to TRBD2 (6 bases). Germline values: CDR1 MDHEN, CDR2 SYDVKM. V was cut by 3 bases and J by 2 bases, with 14 bases left in between. This CDR3 region has 16 residues. CDR3 bases: TGTGCCAGCAGTTTTATCCGCGGGGAGACCTACAATGAGCAGTTCTTC. It encodes CASSFIRGETYNEQFF. Full variable domain (rest looked up from reference TRBV28 and TRBJ2-1): DVKVTQSSRYLVKRTGEKVFLECVQDMDHENMFWYRQDPGLGLRLIYFSYDVKMKEKGDIPEGYSVSREKKERFSLILESASTNQTSMYLCASSFIRGETYNEQFFGPGTRLTVL.

The genes are TRBV27 and TRBJ2-1; 7 nucleotides match TRBD1. Losses at the gene ends were 4 bases for V and 8 bases for J; bases not matched to a gene: 8. This CDR3 spans 14 amino acids. Germline V gene data show CDR1 as MNHEY and CDR2 as SMNVEV (reference sequence). CDR3 residues: CASSWTTGTDEQFF. Written as DNA, the CDR3 is TGTGCCAGCAGTTGGACGACAGGGACGGATGAGCAGTTCTTC.

This chain uses TRBV5-1 with TRBJ2-1; D may be TRBD2 (5 bases). V was shortened by 4 bases and J by 4 bases, with 12 bases between the two germline ends. Germline V gene sequence: CDR1 SGHRS, CDR2 YFSETQ. The CDR3 has 14 amino acids. CDR3 sequence (DNA): TGCGCCAGCAGCACGGACTGGCCGTACAATGAGCAGTTCTTC. Its protein is CASSTDWPYNEQFF.

This chain links TRBV24-1 with TRBJ2-1, with D maybe TRBD1 (6 bases). This CDR3 is built from 13 residues. V was clipped by 10 bases and J by 9 bases, with 18 bases between them. The V gene's germline CDR1 is KGHDR and CDR2 SFDVKD. CDR3 in DNA: TGTGCCACTGCGAGGGCAGGGGAGACTGAGCAGTTCTTC. Translating it yields CATARAGETEQFF.

The chain couples TRBV5-1 to TRBJ2-7, with D maybe TRBD2 (7 bases). From germline, CDR1 is SGHRS and CDR2 YFSETQ. V lost 0 bases and J 3 bases, leaving 10 bases between the germline ends. CDR3 length: 14 residues. CDR3 protein: CASSLDRDYYEQYF. CDR3 bases: TGCGCCAGCAGCTTGGACAGGGACTACTACGAGCAGTACTTC.

This clone occurred a few times. This CDR3 reads CATSRKRSGTGTYEQYF. CDR3 in DNA: TGTGCCACCAGCAGGAAGCGATCCGGGACAGGGACCTACGAGCAGTACTTC. V and J are TRBV15 and TRBJ2-7; 9 positions agree with TRBD1. CDR3 length equals 17 residues. V trimming: 3 bases; J trimming: 2 bases; junction bases outside the gene matches: 11. In germline, CDR1 is LNHNV, CDR2 YYDKDF (reference sequence). The whole variable domain, remainder taken from reference TRBV15 and TRBJ2-7, is DAMVIQNPRYQVTQFGKPVTLSCSQTLNHNVMYWYQQKSSQAPKLLFHYYDKDFNNEADTPDNFQSRRPNTSFCFLDIRSPGLGDTAMYLCATSRKRSGTGTYEQYFGPGTRLTVT.

CDR3 bases: TGTGCCAGCAGTTACGGGACAGGCCCGAACACTGAAGCTTTCTTT. This sequence encodes CASSYGTGPNTEAFF. J is TRBJ1-1 and V is TRBV6-5, with 8 nucleotides matching TRBD1. The V segment lost 2 bases and the J segment 1 base; nucleotides outside the gene matches: 3. Germline lookup yields CDR1 MNHEY and CDR2 SVGAGI. The CDR3 consists of 15 residues.

The chain joins TRBV25-1 to TRBJ1-1; no definite D call. V lost 4 bases and J lost 6, with 6 bases in between. There are 11 residues in the CDR3. Germline loops: CDR1 MGHDK, CDR2 SYGVNS. The CDR3 DNA is TGTGCCAGCAGTGTTGGGCCTGAAGCTTTCTTT. It translates to CASSVGPEAFF.

V and J are TRBV28 and TRBJ1-2, with D hard to call. CDR3 length equals 13 residues. Trimming took 3 bases from V and 4 from J, leaving 9 bases between them. CDR1 is MDHEN and CDR2 is SYDVKM in the germline V gene. CDR3 bases: TGTGCCAGCAGTTTTCAATTTTCCTATGGCTACACCTTC. The encoded protein is CASSFQFSYGYTF.

The chain combines TRBV5-4 with TRBJ2-2; D is ambiguous. The CDR3 covers 12 residues. With 4 bases removed from V and 2 bases from J, the gap between germline ends came to 3 bases. Germline V gene lookup returns CDR1 SGHNT and CDR2 YYREEE (reference sequence). In nucleotides, the CDR3 is TGTGCCAGCAGCCAAAACACCGGGGAGCTGTTTTTT. Protein sequence: CASSQNTGELFF.

The CDR3 DNA sequence: TGTGCCAGCAGCCCTCCCTGGGACAGGGGGTTAAGAAGCTATGGCTACACCTTC. Residues: CASSPPWDRGLRSYGYTF. The rearrangement links TRBV7-6 to TRBJ1-2; 11 bases map to TRBD1. Germline lookup yields CDR1 SGHVS and CDR2 FNYEAQ. This CDR3 is built from 18 residues. The J segment lost 4 bases and the V segment lost 5 bases, leaving 15 bases of the junction unmatched.